Listed here are 32 T cell receptor beta chains from one sample, sequenced in a study of blood T cell repertoires in COVID-19. Here immunoSEQ multiplex PCR was the method, and the copy in TCRdb shows in-frame clones only, minus some. The sample contains under 85,000 clones, over 75% of which appear only once. Sequencing was carried out using peripheral blood. Receptor source: an older man with acute or convalescent COVID-19.

The chain carries TRBV7-2 and TRBJ1-2; possibly TRBD1 for D (6 bases). Per the germline V gene, CDR1 is SGHTA and CDR2 is FQGNSA. Trimming pared 2 bases from V and 3 bases from J, leaving 13 bases between. This CDR3 is 15 amino acids long. The CDR3 sequence: CASSLRGGSDYGYTF. For the CDR3, the DNA is TGTGCCAGCAGCTTAAGGGGGGGGAGCGACTATGGCTACACCTTC.

This chain links TRBV5-4 with TRBJ2-3; TRBD1 matches at 10 bases. The CDR3 is 16 amino acids. Germline assignment: CDR1 SGHNT and CDR2 YYREEE (reference sequence). The ends lost 3 bases at V and 1 base at J; junction bases unmatched: 5. Here the CDR3 reads CASSSGTGVGTDTQYF. The CDR3 DNA sequence: TGTGCCAGCAGCTCAGGGACAGGGGTTGGCACAGATACGCAGTATTTT.

The chain has TRBV5-1 and TRBJ2-7; 7 bases match TRBD1. The junction had 4 bases not matched to a gene; V was cut back by 1 base and J by 3 bases. The CDR3 covers 14 residues. Germline V gives CDR1 SGHRS, CDR2 YFSETQ. The CDR3 sequence: CASSLSPGGYEQYF. The CDR3 coding sequence is TGCGCCAGCAGCTTGTCCCCAGGGGGCTACGAGCAGTACTTC.

The rearrangement joins TRBV4-1 to TRBJ1-2, with 8 nucleotides matching TRBD1. The trim removed 3 bases at V and 4 bases at J, leaving 7 bases unmatched. The CDR3 loop spans 15 amino acids. Germline loops: CDR1 MGHRA, CDR2 YSYEKL. The CDR3 DNA reads TGCGCCAGCAGCCACGTAGGACAGGGAATCTATGGCTACACCTTC. It specifies CASSHVGQGIYGYTF.

This clone came up a few times. The V call is TRBV24-1, the J call TRBJ1-5; D is unclear. The CDR3 contains 13 residues. The germline V gene has CDR1 KGHDR and CDR2 SFDVKD. V was pared by 0 bases and J by 9 bases, with 8 bases between. CDR3 amino acids: CATSDLTNGPQHF. The CDR3 DNA sequence: TGTGCCACCAGTGATTTGACGAACGGGCCCCAGCATTTT.

The chain has TRBV6-2 or TRBV6-3 and TRBJ2-6, with a possible D match to TRBD1 (6 bases). Germline values: CDR1 MNHEY, CDR2 SVGEGT. CDR3 length equals 16 residues. Deletions cut 0 bases from V and 2 bases from J, with 8 bases between. The CDR3 DNA is TGTGCCAGCAGTTACTCTCCAGGGGCTGGGGCCAACGTCCTGACTTTC. It is translated as CASSYSPGAGANVLTF.

This sequence joins TRBV4-1 and TRBJ2-1, with D possibly being TRBD1 (6 bases). Trimming removed 4 bases at V and 6 bases at J, with 16 bases between. This CDR3 is built from 15 residues. Germline CDR1 reads MGHRA; CDR2 reads YSYEKL. The CDR3 here is CASSRNHGQFNEQFF. DNA of the CDR3: TGCGCCAGCAGCCGCAATCATGGACAGTTCAATGAGCAGTTCTTC.

This chain joins TRBV19 and TRBJ2-1; possibly TRBD1 for D (6 bases). This CDR3 is built from 18 residues. Trimming shortened V by 1 base and J by 4 bases, and 20 bases separated the two germline ends. Germline CDR1 is LNHDA and CDR2 is SQIVND (reference sequence). The CDR3 DNA reads as TGTGCCAGTAGTATAGCCTCCCACGGCAGGGGAGCGTACAATGAGCAGTTCTTC. Encoded protein: CASSIASHGRGAYNEQFF.

The rearrangement joins TRBV28 to TRBJ1-2; 11 bases agree with TRBD1. The length of the CDR3 is 12 residues. Trimming cost V 8 bases and J 7 bases; bases outside gene matches: 3. CDR1 and CDR2 (germline): MDHEN, SYDVKM. In DNA form, the CDR3 reads TGTGCCAGCGGACAGGGGGCACGTGGCTACACCTTC. Its protein product is CASGQGARGYTF.

This rearrangement joins TRBV11-2 to TRBJ2-2, with TRBD2 matching over 8 bases. Germline CDR1 reads SGHAT; CDR2 reads FQNNGV. J gave up 2 bases and V 3 bases, and 5 bases lay outside the gene matches. This CDR3 region has 16 residues. As DNA, the CDR3 is TGTGCCAGCAGCTTTACTAGCGGAGTAAACACCGGGGAGCTGTTTTTT. Its protein product is CASSFTSGVNTGELFF.

The chain links TRBV19 to TRBJ2-2; 7 bases map to TRBD1. The CDR3 spans 14 residues. J gave up 4 bases and V 5 bases, and 4 bases lay outside the gene matches. Germline values: CDR1 LNHDA, CDR2 SQIVND (reference sequence). DNA of the CDR3: TGTGCCAGTAGTCCCGGGACAGCCACCGGGGAGCTGTTTTTT. Protein: CASSPGTATGELFF.

V and J are TRBV6-2 or TRBV6-3 and TRBJ2-7, with D possibly matching TRBD2 (5 bases). V was cut by 0 bases and J by 5 bases, with 8 bases left in between. This CDR3 region has 13 residues. In germline, CDR1 is MNHEY, CDR2 SVGEGT. CDR3 residues: CASSYSRVNEQYF. DNA for the CDR3: TGTGCCAGCAGTTACTCGAGGGTCAACGAGCAGTACTTC.

A single count supports this clone. This chain links TRBV7-3 with TRBJ2-6; TRBD1 matches 9 bases. With V trimmed by 4 bases and J by 0 bases, 1 base remained unmatched. Germline V gene data show CDR1 as SGHTA and CDR2 as FQGTGA. The CDR3 has 16 residues. The CDR3 reads CASSSTGGSGANVLTF. CDR3 nucleotides: TGTGCCAGCAGCTCGACAGGGGGCTCTGGGGCCAACGTCCTGACTTTC.

With regard to this clone: Mismatch with germline at one junction end may stem from a read error. The genes are TRBV6-2 or TRBV6-3 and TRBJ1-1; 8 bases align to TRBD1. Germline loops: CDR1 MNHEY, CDR2 SVGEGT. The CDR3 runs to 17 residues. The DNA of the CDR3 is TGTGCCAGCAGTCCGACAGGGGAGGTTTTAGGATCTACTGAAGTTTTCTTT. This sequence encodes CASSPTGEVLGSTEVFF.

This chain links TRBV18 with TRBJ2-2; no firm D call. Trimming removed 1 base from V and 6 bases from J, with 6 bases in between. The germline gives CDR1 KGHSH, CDR2 LQKENI. This CDR3 spans 13 amino acids. The CDR3 nucleotides read TGTGCCAGCTCACCACTGAGCTCCGGGGAGCTGTTTTTT. As protein: CASSPLSSGELFF.

The chain carries TRBV28 and TRBJ1-5; possibly TRBD1 for D (5 bases). The CDR3 totals 17 residues. The germline gives CDR1 MDHEN, CDR2 SYDVKM. The V and J ends lost 1 base and 3 bases respectively, with 16 bases between them. DNA of the CDR3: TGTGCCAGCAGTTTATACCCTGGAGGGGAGCTCAATCAGCCCCAGCATTTT. It specifies CASSLYPGGELNQPQHF.

The chain has TRBV7-9 and TRBJ2-3; 11 bases fit TRBD2. V lost 1 base and J lost 1; bases outside the gene matches: 7. Germline CDR1 SEHNR, CDR2 FQNEAQ (reference sequence). The CDR3 consists of 18 residues. DNA of the CDR3: TGTGCCAGCAGCTTAGGGAGACTAGCGGGAAAGGGCACAGATACGCAGTATTTT. It codes for CASSLGRLAGKGTDTQYF. The variable domain in full, with the rest retrieved from reference TRBV7-9 and TRBJ2-3, is DTGVSQNPRHKITKRGQNVTFRCDPISEHNRLYWYRQTLGQGPEFLTYFQNEAQLEKSRLLSDRFSAERPKGSFSTLEIQRTEQGDSAMYLCASSLGRLAGKGTDTQYFGPGTRLTVL.

The chain has TRBV5-4 and TRBJ2-1; 15 bases align to TRBD2. V gave up 4 bases and J gave up 6 bases; unmatched junction bases: 2. Germline-derived CDR1 and CDR2 are SGHNT and YYREEE (reference sequence). CDR3 length: 15 residues. In DNA, the CDR3 is TGTGCCAGCAGCCAGGGACTAGCGGGAGGCAATGAGCAGTTCTTC. It yields the protein CASSQGLAGGNEQFF.

The J gene is TRBJ2-4, the V gene TRBV28; D is possibly TRBD2 (7 bases). Germline V lookup: CDR1 MDHEN, CDR2 SYDVKM. Trimming cost V 6 bases and J 8 bases, with 20 bases left between them. This CDR3 contains 15 residues. CDR3 loop: CASRPFWGGADIQYF. CDR3 nucleotide sequence: TGTGCCAGCAGGCCTTTCTGGGGGGGCGCGGACATTCAGTACTTC.

This clone was seen only once. Here the CDR3 DNA reads TGTGCCAGTAGTTCCCTTCCCTATGGCTACACCTTC. Translated, it gives CASSSLPYGYTF. This chain joins TRBV19 and TRBJ1-2; D remains unclear. V lost 5 bases and J 4 bases, leaving 8 bases between the germline ends. Germline values: CDR1 LNHDA, CDR2 SQIVND (reference sequence). This CDR3 is built from 12 residues. The variable domain in full, with the rest retrieved from reference TRBV19 and TRBJ1-2, is DGGITQSPKYLFRKEGQNVTLSCEQNLNHDAMYWYRQDPGQGLRLIYYSQIVNDFQKGDIAEGYSVSREKKESFPLTVTSAQKNPTAFYLCASSSLPYGYTFGSGTRLTVV.

The table lists this clone with a few counts. The chain joins TRBV6-2 or TRBV6-3 to TRBJ2-7, with 8 bases that match TRBD2. Germline V lookup: CDR1 MNHEY, CDR2 SVGEGT. J gave up 7 bases and V 4 bases, and 9 bases lay outside the gene matches. The CDR3 has 14 amino acids. CDR3: CASSSRGGALEQYF. In nucleotides, the CDR3 is TGTGCCAGCAGTTCTCGGGGGGGGGCGCTTGAGCAGTACTTC.

V is TRBV19 and J is TRBJ1-1; D not certain. The V gene lost 0 bases and the J gene lost 2 bases, with 16 bases spanning the gap. Germline V gene sequence: CDR1 LNHDA, CDR2 SQIVND (reference sequence). The CDR3 length is 17 residues. The CDR3 DNA sequence: TGTGCCAGTAGTATAGATTCCGCCCTCCGGGGAAACACTGAAGCTTTCTTT. Its protein product is CASSIDSALRGNTEAFF.

The rearrangement links TRBV5-1 to TRBJ2-7, with 14 bases lining up with TRBD2. This CDR3 is 14 amino acids long. The V gene's germline CDR1 is SGHRS and CDR2 YFSETQ. J was trimmed by 9 bases and V by 4 bases; bases with no gene match: 6. This CDR3 is CASSEGLAGEVQYF. The CDR3 DNA reads as TGCGCCAGCAGCGAGGGACTAGCGGGAGAGGTGCAGTACTTC. Looking up the rest from reference TRBV5-1 and TRBJ2-7 gives the full variable domain: KAGVTQTPRYLIKTRGQQVTLSCSPISGHRSVSWYQQTPGQGLQFLFEYFSETQRNKGNFPGRFSGRQFSNSRSEMNVSTLELGDSALYLCASSEGLAGEVQYFGPGTRLTVT.

V usage is TRBV7-3 and J usage is TRBJ2-2; D may be TRBD1 (6 bases). Germline assignment: CDR1 SGHTA and CDR2 FQGTGA. The CDR3 is made up of 14 amino acids. V was trimmed by 3 bases and J by 7 bases, leaving 12 bases between them. The CDR3 DNA reads TGTGCCAGCAGCTTGGGACAATCCCACGGGGAGCTGTTTTTT. Amino acid sequence: CASSLGQSHGELFF.

This clone has a single count. V gene TRBV29-1 combines with J gene TRBJ2-3, with TRBD1 matching 7 bases. This CDR3 is built from 13 residues. Trimming removed 8 bases from V and 1 base from J; junction bases left unmatched: 6. CDR1 SQVTM and CDR2 ANQGSEA come from the germline V gene. DNA of the CDR3: TGCAGCTCGGGGACAGTCGGCACAGATACGCAGTATTTT. It codes for CSSGTVGTDTQYF.

J is TRBJ2-5 and V is TRBV28, with 7 bases lining up with TRBD1. Unmatched junction bases numbered 1, after V lost 5 bases and J lost 1 base. Germline V lookup: CDR1 MDHEN, CDR2 SYDVKM. The CDR3 loop spans 13 amino acids. The CDR3 DNA is TGTGCCAGCAGTGAGGGGGCCCAAGAGACCCAGTACTTC. This translates into CASSEGAQETQYF. The entire variable domain, with the rest obtained from reference TRBV28 and TRBJ2-5, is as follows: DVKVTQSSRYLVKRTGEKVFLECVQDMDHENMFWYRQDPGLGLRLIYFSYDVKMKEKGDIPEGYSVSREKKERFSLILESASTNQTSMYLCASSEGAQETQYFGPGTRLLVL.

The chain is built from TRBV11-3 and TRBJ2-1; 8 bases are shared with TRBD2. After removal of 1 base from V and 6 bases from J, the junction contained 11 bases not matched to a gene. Germline V gene lookup returns CDR1 SGHNT and CDR2 YENEEA. The CDR3 runs to 17 residues. The chain's CDR3 is CASSLALAGTSGNEQFF. The CDR3 bases are TGTGCCAGCAGCTTAGCATTAGCGGGGACTTCTGGCAATGAGCAGTTCTTC.

The chain recombines TRBV18 with TRBJ1-1, with D maybe TRBD1 (5 bases). Between the trimmed V and J ends, which lost 5 bases and 1 base, there was a span of 8 bases. This CDR3 is built from 13 residues. The germline gives CDR1 KGHSH, CDR2 LQKENI. CDR3 in DNA: TGTGCCAGCTCAACTACAGGGAACACTGAAGCTTTCTTT. Translated: CASSTTGNTEAFF.

The chain couples TRBV6-6 to TRBJ1-1, with D possibly matching TRBD1 (5 bases). Germline values: CDR1 MNHNY, CDR2 SVGAGI (reference sequence). Trimming took off 7 bases at V and 1 base at J, with 13 bases between the two ends. The length of the CDR3 is 14 residues. CDR3 in amino acids: CASIKTVSNTEAFF. The CDR3 coding sequence is TGTGCCAGCATTAAGACAGTTTCGAACACTGAAGCTTTCTTT.

The gene calls are TRBV23-1 and TRBJ1-4; 12 nucleotides agree with TRBD1. TRBV23-1 is given ORF status, its function remaining uncertain. This CDR3 has 19 residues. V was pared by 7 bases and J by 8 bases, with 20 bases of the junction left unmatched. CDR3 in DNA: TGCGCCAGCAACCCTAGGAGTAGGGACAGGGGGCGAATCTGGGAAAAACTGTTTTTT. Its translation: CASNPRSRDRGRIWEKLFF.

The chain joins TRBV18 to TRBJ2-7; tentatively, D is TRBD1 (5 bases). V shed 3 bases and J shed 3 bases, with 12 bases lying between them. Germline V gene sequence: CDR1 KGHSH, CDR2 LQKENI. This CDR3 is 14 amino acids long. The CDR3 protein is CASSPLSTDYEQYF. The CDR3, as DNA: TGTGCCAGCTCACCCCTCTCGACAGACTACGAGCAGTACTTC.

J is TRBJ2-1 and V is TRBV5-1, with a tentative D call TRBD2 (6 bases). CDR3 length equals 15 residues. V shed 0 bases and J shed 3 bases, with 10 bases lying between them. Per germline, CDR1 SGHRS and CDR2 YFSETQ. This CDR3 is CASSLEGLFYNEQFF. The DNA of the CDR3 is TGCGCCAGCAGCTTGGAGGGACTCTTCTACAATGAGCAGTTCTTC.